The 18 T cell receptor beta chains presented below share a single source sample, sequenced in a study of cytomegalovirus exposure and HLA in healthy donors. Generated by immunoSEQ multiplex PCR, the TCRdb table keeps only in-frame clones and is missing some. Among over 50,000 clones listed, more than 85% were seen once. Sequencing was done on a sample of PBMCs. These receptors were taken from a man younger than 35 in good health and CMV-seropositive.

V is TRBV28 and J is TRBJ2-7; TRBD2 is a possible D gene (6 bases). Germline CDR1 is MDHEN and CDR2 is SYDVKM. CDR3 length: 15 amino acids. V lost 0 bases and J 1 base, leaving 10 bases between the germline ends. The CDR3 region is CASSLWEGLSYEQYF. CDR3 sequence (DNA): TGTGCCAGCAGTTTATGGGAGGGTCTGTCCTACGAGCAGTACTTC. The whole variable domain, remainder taken from reference TRBV28 and TRBJ2-7, is DVKVTQSSRYLVKRTGEKVFLECVQDMDHENMFWYRQDPGLGLRLIYFSYDVKMKEKGDIPEGYSVSREKKERFSLILESASTNQTSMYLCASSLWEGLSYEQYFGPGTRLTVT.

V gene TRBV6-4 combines with J gene TRBJ2-1; 11 bases are shared with TRBD2. The CDR3 is made up of 18 amino acids. With 2 bases clipped from V and 5 bases from J, the junction kept 11 bases outside the gene matches. The V gene's germline CDR1 is MRHNA and CDR2 SNTAGT. CDR3 bases: TGTGCCAGCAGTGACCCCTGGCCTAGCGGGAGGAGGCACAATGAGCAGTTCTTC. The encoded protein is CASSDPWPSGRRHNEQFF.

The chain is built from TRBV2 and TRBJ2-2; D gene ambiguous. The CDR3 is 15 amino acids. CDR1 SNHLY and CDR2 FYNNEI come from the germline V gene. The V and J ends lost 7 bases and 0 bases respectively, with 12 bases between them. CDR3 region: CASKPLDTNTGELFF. The CDR3 nucleotides read TGTGCCAGCAAACCTCTAGATACGAACACCGGGGAGCTGTTTTTT.

The chain joins TRBV5-1 to TRBJ2-7; 7 bases are a match to TRBD2. CDR3 length equals 18 residues. CDR1 SGHRS and CDR2 YFSETQ come from the germline V gene. The junction had 17 bases not matched to a gene; V was cut back by 5 bases and J by 0 bases. CDR3 loop: CASSPTPRGSKGSYEQYF. The CDR3 region has the DNA TGCGCCAGCAGTCCTACCCCGCGCGGGAGCAAGGGCTCCTACGAGCAGTACTTC. Based on the CDR3 plus reference TRBV5-1 and TRBJ2-7, the full variable domain is KAGVTQTPRYLIKTRGQQVTLSCSPISGHRSVSWYQQTPGQGLQFLFEYFSETQRNKGNFPGRFSGRQFSNSRSEMNVSTLELGDSALYLCASSPTPRGSKGSYEQYFGPGTRLTVT.

The J gene is TRBJ1-4, the V gene TRBV12-2; TRBD1, as called in the table, went unchecked against the DNA. TRBV12-2 is tagged as a pseudogene. This CDR3 has 17 amino acids. CDR3 residues: CASRLAGGKGTNEKLFF. For the CDR3, the DNA is TGTGCAAGTCGCTTAGCAGGGGGCAAAGGGACTAATGAAAAACTGTTTTTT.

The genes are TRBV19 and TRBJ1-5; a weak D match, TRBD1 (5 bases). The CDR3 loop spans 14 amino acids. The V end was cut by 1 base, the J end by 7 bases, with 11 bases between. Germline V gene sequence: CDR1 LNHDA, CDR2 SQIVND (reference sequence). CDR3 sequence reads: CASSIGQGRQPQHF. CDR3 DNA sequence: TGTGCCAGTAGTATAGGGCAGGGAAGGCAGCCCCAGCATTTT.

This clone was seen just once. This chain uses TRBV11-2 with TRBJ2-2, with D possibly TRBD1 on 5 matching bases. V was shortened by 0 bases and J by 4 bases, with 24 bases between the two germline ends. Per germline, CDR1 SGHAT and CDR2 FQNNGV. The CDR3 is 20 amino acids. The CDR3 nucleotides read TGTGCCAGCAGCTTAGATATTAGTCGAAGGACACAATACGCCACCGGGGAGCTGTTTTTT. The encoded protein is CASSLDISRRTQYATGELFF.

The chain recombines TRBV5-1 with TRBJ1-1, with 8 bases aligning to TRBD1. This CDR3 is built from 13 residues. Germline trimming cut 4 bases from V and 7 bases from J; bases unmatched to any gene: 6. Germline CDR1 reads SGHRS; CDR2 reads YFSETQ. CDR3 DNA sequence: TGCGCCAGCAGCACTAACGGACAGGGTGAAGCTTTCTTT. It is translated as CASSTNGQGEAFF.

This clone was seen a single time. The rearrangement uses TRBV2 and TRBJ2-3; 8 nucleotides align to TRBD2. Germline assignment: CDR1 SNHLY and CDR2 FYNNEI. CDR3 size: 16 residues. V lost 4 bases and J lost 8; bases outside the gene matches: 14. The CDR3 region has the DNA TGTGCCAGCAGTGTCCCAGGACTAGCAGATTCGGGTACGCAGTATTTT. This codes for CASSVPGLADSGTQYF.

The chain combines TRBV9 with TRBJ1-1; no clear D gene. CDR3 length: 16 amino acids. The germline gives CDR1 SGDLS, CDR2 YYNGEE. Deletions cut 4 bases from V and 0 bases from J, with 16 bases between. Here the CDR3 reads CASSPTGSDMNTEAFF. The CDR3 DNA is TGTGCCAGCAGCCCGACGGGTAGCGACATGAACACTGAAGCTTTCTTT.

This chain links TRBV15 with TRBJ2-7; tentative D call: TRBD1 (5 bases). The CDR3 is 14 amino acids. CDR1 and CDR2 (germline): LNHNV, YYDKDF (reference sequence). V was trimmed by 0 bases and J by 4 bases, leaving 10 bases between them. The CDR3 DNA sequence: TGTGCCACCAGCAGAGACCAGGGTCGGTACGAGCAGTACTTC. Its protein product is CATSRDQGRYEQYF. Looking up the rest from reference TRBV15 and TRBJ2-7 gives the full variable domain: DAMVIQNPRYQVTQFGKPVTLSCSQTLNHNVMYWYQQKSSQAPKLLFHYYDKDFNNEADTPDNFQSRRPNTSFCFLDIRSPGLGDTAMYLCATSRDQGRYEQYFGPGTRLTVT.

V and J are TRBV7-8 and TRBJ2-3; 11 bases are a match to TRBD2. J was trimmed by 3 bases and V by 4 bases; bases with no gene match: 3. There are 15 residues in the CDR3. Per germline, CDR1 SGHVS and CDR2 FQNEAQ. CDR3 loop: CASSYIAGGTDTQYF. The CDR3 bases are TGTGCCAGCAGCTACATAGCGGGAGGGACAGATACGCAGTATTTT.

J is TRBJ2-4 and V is TRBV29-1, with 9 positions matching TRBD1. CDR1 is SQVTM and CDR2 is ANQGSEA in the germline V gene. The length of the CDR3 is 12 residues. J gave up 8 bases and V 4 bases, and 3 bases lay outside the gene matches. CDR3 DNA sequence: TGCAGCGTTGGAGACAGGGGGGACATTCAGTACTTC. It yields the protein CSVGDRGDIQYF.

The chain combines TRBV5-8 with TRBJ2-1; 8 positions agree with TRBD1. CDR1 is SGHTS and CDR2 is YDEGEE in the germline V gene. CDR3 length equals 17 residues. After removal of 5 bases from V and 0 bases from J, the junction contained 10 bases not matched to a gene. CDR3 nucleotide sequence: TGTGCCAGCAGGCGGGAAGGACAGGGTAGCTCCTACAATGAGCAGTTCTTC. Translated, it gives CASRREGQGSSYNEQFF.

The CDR3 nucleotides are TGCGCCAGCAGCTTTGGCCTAGCGGGTTCCGATGAGCAGTTCTTC. It specifies CASSFGLAGSDEQFF. V usage is TRBV5-1 and J usage is TRBJ2-1; 8 nucleotides agree with TRBD2. The germline V gene has CDR1 SGHRS and CDR2 YFSETQ. The V gene end was trimmed by 2 bases and the J gene end by 8 bases; junction bases not matched to a gene: 9. There are 15 residues in the CDR3.

The V gene is TRBV30, the J gene TRBJ2-3; 7 nucleotides agree with TRBD2. The CDR3 has 14 amino acids. Germline V lookup: CDR1 GTSNPN, CDR2 SVGIG (reference sequence). Germline trimming cut 4 bases from V and 6 bases from J; bases unmatched to any gene: 10. CDR3 coding DNA: TGTGCCTGGAATGGAGGTGCGGGAGCTGATACGCAGTATTTT. Encoded protein: CAWNGGAGADTQYF.

V is TRBV11-2 and J is TRBJ2-1; weak D call: TRBD2 (6 bases). Germline CDR1 reads SGHAT; CDR2 reads FQNNGV. This CDR3 is built from 17 residues. Trimming removed 5 bases from V and 4 bases from J, with 21 bases in between. CDR3: CASSRPGEAKGYNEQFF. The CDR3 DNA follows: TGTGCCAGCAGCCGCCCGGGGGAAGCGAAGGGATACAATGAGCAGTTCTTC.

V and J are TRBV6-4 and TRBJ2-1; 7 bases are shared with TRBD1. This CDR3 has 14 amino acids. V lost 3 bases and J lost 6; bases outside the gene matches: 5. Germline V gene data show CDR1 as MRHNA and CDR2 as SNTAGT. For the CDR3, the DNA is TGTGCCAGCAGTGAGGGGACAGAAATCAATGAGCAGTTCTTC. Protein sequence: CASSEGTEINEQFF.